These T cell receptor beta chains were read from a single sample in a study of blood T cell repertoires in COVID-19. The table came from immunoSEQ multiplex PCR; TCRdb's copy has only in-frame clones and leaves some out. The repertoire includes around 60,000 clones, 65% to 90% of them detected once, and 10% to 13% sits in the top ten. The specimen was peripheral blood. The receptors shown here come from a man in his fifties or sixties with COVID-19, enrolled during active disease. Both conserved end residues are part of each CDR3. Each record gives: V gene, clone size, J gene, D gene, CDR3 DNA, CDR3 protein. The D gene is left open where the match is weak. The size entry is marked missing in some rows and otherwise reads once, few, many or a size class.

>TRBV6-5|.|TRBJ2-2|.
TGTGCCAGCAGTCAACAGACCGGGGAGCTGTTTTTT
CASSQQTGELFF
>TRBV4-3|.|TRBJ1-1|.
TGCGCCAGCAGCCAAGATTCGAGCCAGAACACTGAAGCTTTCTTT
CASSQDSSQNTEAFF
>TRBV7-7|.|TRBJ2-2|.
TGTGCTAGCAGCCCCCGACCCCCTCCGCGGGATTATTTCACCGGGGAGCTGTTTTTT
CASSPRPPPRDYFTGELFF
>TRBV19|.|TRBJ2-3|.
TGTGCCAGTAGTATAGATCCAGCGAGCAATACGCAGTATTTT
CASSIDPASNTQYF
>TRBV28|.|TRBJ1-1|.
TGTGCCAGCATCACCCCAGGGGCGACCACTGAAGCTTTCTTT
CASITPGATTEAFF
>TRBV5-1|.|TRBJ2-1|.
TGCGCCAGCAGCGAGGTCCTCGCGGGGTACTACAATGAGCAGTTCTTC
CASSEVLAGYYNEQFF
>TRBV4-1|medium-sized|TRBJ1-5|.
TGCGCCAGCAGCCATAAGGGAGGGAATTATCAGCCCCAGCATTTT
CASSHKGGNYQPQHF
>TRBV4-1|.|TRBJ2-3|TRBD2
TGCGCCAGCAGCCAAGATCTAGCGGGGGCCACAGATACGCAGTATTTT
CASSQDLAGATDTQYF
>TRBV19|.|TRBJ2-5|.
TGTGCCAGTAGTAGAATCCCCGCAGGGTCGGGCGAGACCCAGTACTTC
CASSRIPAGSGETQYF
>TRBV5-1|.|TRBJ2-1|TRBD2
TGCGCCAGCAGGCTAGCGGGAGACCCCAATGAGCAGTTCTTC
CASRLAGDPNEQFF
>TRBV6-6|.|TRBJ2-5|TRBD1
TGTGCCAGCAGTTACGGGACAGGTCAAGAGACCCAGTACTTC
CASSYGTGQETQYF
>TRBV4-1|.|TRBJ2-4|.
TGCGCCAGCGGAGAACAGGGTGCGGGAGCCGGCATTCAGTACTTC
CASGEQGAGAGIQYF
>TRBV5-1|.|TRBJ2-5|TRBD2
TGCGCCAGCAGCTTCATCTGGAGTGGGAGCGGGAAGACCCAGTACTTC
CASSFIWSGSGKTQYF
>TRBV6-1|.|TRBJ2-7|TRBD2
TGTGCCAGCAGTGAAGCACGTGGGACTAGCGGGACCTACGAGCAGTACTTC
CASSEARGTSGTYEQYF
>TRBV5-1|once|TRBJ2-6|.
TGCGCCAGCAGCTTGAGGGCGGGGAGCTCTGGGGCCAACGTCCTGACTTTC
CASSLRAGSSGANVLTF
>TRBV10-3|.|TRBJ2-1|.
TGTGCCATCAGTGAGTCGACTGAAAGGCGGTCCTACAATGAGCAGTTCTTC
CAISESTERRSYNEQFF
>TRBV7-2|once|TRBJ2-1|TRBD2
TGTGCCAGCAGCTTAGCTGAGACTAGCGGCTACAATGAGCAGTTCTTC
CASSLAETSGYNEQFF
>TRBV5-1|once|TRBJ1-2|.
TGCGCCAGCAGCTCCCCGTACTTC
CASSSPYF
>TRBV5-1|.|TRBJ2-7|TRBD1
TGCGCCAGCAGCAGATCCGGGACAGGGGGCCGGGAGCAGTACTTC
CASSRSGTGGREQYF
>TRBV6-4|.|TRBJ1-5|.
TGTGCCAGCAGTCCAGTGACGTCACACAGGGCCCCCTACAATCAGCCCCAGCATTTT
CASSPVTSHRAPYNQPQHF
>TRBV7-3|.|TRBJ2-7|TRBD1
TGTGCCAGCAGCCCAGGGACAGGGGCCCCCTACGAGCAGTACTTC
CASSPGTGAPYEQYF
>TRBV7-6|.|TRBJ2-2|TRBD1
TGTGCCAGCAGCTCCCAGGCCCGGGCAGGGGGAAACACCGGGGAGCTGTTTTTT
CASSSQARAGGNTGELFF
>TRBV7-9|.|TRBJ2-5|TRBD1
TGTGCCAGCAGCCAGGGACAGGCCTATAGCGAGACCCAGTACTTC
CASSQGQAYSETQYF
>TRBV19|few|TRBJ1-4|.
TGTGCCAGTAGTATAGCACGGGGAAGGAATGAAAAACTGTTTTTT
CASSIARGRNEKLFF
>TRBV10-3|.|TRBJ2-3|TRBD1
TGTGCCATCAGTGAAACAGGGGGCGCGGGAGATACGCAGTATTTT
CAISETGGAGDTQYF
>TRBV28|.|TRBJ1-2|.
TGTGCCAGCAGTTTGGGCGGGGCTCTAAACTATGGCTACACCTTC
CASSLGGALNYGYTF
>TRBV4-1|.|TRBJ2-7|TRBD1
TGCGCCAGCAGCCAAGGTACCGGGACAGGTAACTCCTACGAGCAGTACTTC
CASSQGTGTGNSYEQYF
>TRBV6-5|.|TRBJ2-7|TRBD2
TGTGCCAGCAGTAGACTAGCGGGAGGGCCCTACGAGCAGTACTTC
CASSRLAGGPYEQYF
>TRBV18|.|TRBJ1-6|.
TGTGCCAGCTCACCCTCGGGGGGCTCACCCCTCCACTTT
CASSPSGGSPLHF
>TRBV28|.|TRBJ2-7|TRBD2
TGTGCCAGCAGTTTACTAGCGGGATGGGACGAGCAGTACTTC
CASSLLAGWDEQYF
>TRBV5-6|.|TRBJ1-2|TRBD1
TGTGCCAGCAGCCCCTTACAGGGGGAACCTTATGGCTACACCTTC
CASSPLQGEPYGYTF
>TRBV9|once|TRBJ1-5|TRBD1
TGTGCCAGCAGCCCTGGGACAGGGTACCAGCCCCAGCATTTT
CASSPGTGYQPQHF
>TRBV6-5|.|TRBJ2-3|.
TGTGCCAGCAGCTTGGGGGGTTCCGGGGCAGATACGCAGTATTTT
CASSLGGSGADTQYF
>TRBV27|.|TRBJ2-5|.
TGTGCCAGCAGTTTAAGACAGGCTCTGGGGACCCAGTACTTC
CASSLRQALGTQYF
>TRBV1|.|TRBJ1-1|.
TGCACCAGCAGCCAAGGGGGGGGGAACACTGAAGCTTTCTTT
CTSSQGGGNTEAFF
>TRBV7-9|.|TRBJ2-1|.
TGTGCCAGCAGCGGTACTCTTGTTGAGCAGTTCTTC
CASSGTLVEQFF
>TRBV28|.|TRBJ1-5|.
TGTGCCAGCAGTTTCCGGAGGAGTGATCAGCCCCAGCATTTT
CASSFRRSDQPQHF
>TRBV28|few|TRBJ2-7|.
TGTGCCAGCAGCTCGGGAGTCGCCACCTACGAGCAGTACTTC
CASSSGVATYEQYF
>TRBV28|.|TRBJ2-3|.
TGTGCCAGCAGTCCCGTAGCGGTCCAAGGGGCAGATACGCAGTATTTT
CASSPVAVQGADTQYF
>TRBV28|once|TRBJ2-5|TRBD1
TGTGCCAGCAGTGACCAGGGGGCGCTTGTAGAGACCCAGTACTTC
CASSDQGALVETQYF
>TRBV6-1|.|TRBJ2-1|.
TGTGCCAGCAGTGTCGAGAGGTTCAAACACTCCTACAATGAGCAGTTCTTC
CASSVERFKHSYNEQFF
>TRBV5-1|.|TRBJ2-1|.
TGCGCCAGCTCACGAGGGGGCTCCTACAATGAGCAGTTCTTC
CASSRGGSYNEQFF
>TRBV5-1|once|TRBJ1-1|.
TGCGCCAGCAGCTTGTCGGGGTTGGGGACTGAAGCTTTCTTT
CASSLSGLGTEAFF
>TRBV15|.|TRBJ2-7|TRBD2
TGTGCCACCTCCAGTAGCGGGAGAAACGAGCAGTACTTC
CATSSSGRNEQYF
>TRBV19|.|TRBJ2-4|TRBD1
TGTGCCAGTAGTGCCTGGACAGGGTGGGAAAACATTCAGTACTTC
CASSAWTGWENIQYF
>TRBV19|few|TRBJ2-7|TRBD2
TGTGCCAGTAGTACTGCTAGCGGGAACTACGAGCAGTACTTC
CASSTASGNYEQYF
>TRBV6-5|.|TRBJ1-1|.
TGTGCCAGCAGCACTGTAACGATCGCTGAAGCTTTCTTT
CASSTVTIAEAFF
>TRBV6-5|.|TRBJ1-5|.
TGTGCCAGCAGCGTTGTGTCGGGGCCCCAGCATTTT
CASSVVSGPQHF
>TRBV9|.|TRBJ2-5|TRBD1
TGTGCCAGCAGCGTAGGGACCCCGACAGGGGACGAAAATACACTCGAAGAGACCCAGTACTTC
CASSVGTPTGDENTLEETQYF
>TRBV6-4|.|TRBJ2-3|.
TGTGCCAGCAGTGAGTCTAGCTTCACAGATACGCAGTATTTT
CASSESSFTDTQYF
>TRBV6-5|few|TRBJ1-6|.
TGTGCCAGCAGATATGATTCGGGGAAGGGATCACCCCTCCACTTT
CASRYDSGKGSPLHF